The rows below give T cell receptor beta chains drawn from one sample of a study of T-cell memory formation after mild COVID-19. From the 5' RACE reads, TCRdb called clonotypes with MiXCR, one entry per CDR3 protein. The repertoire holds 110,000 to 150,000 distinct CDR3 sequences, around 25% seen once, with around 24% in the top ten. The sample taken for sequencing was PBMCs or a T cell subset sorted from them (not recorded which). These receptor sequences come from an adult woman who had mild COVID-19 (a few samples of this study predate the infection). Cell type and time point are not known. CDR3s include the opening cysteine and the closing phenylalanine or tryptophan. The D gene is left open where the match is weak. Where a row states a size, it is once, few, many or the class of an expanded clone; other rows omit it.

j_call d_call clone_size cdr3_length v_call cdr3_aa cdr3_nt
TRBJ2-2 TRBD2 - 18 TRBV9 CASSVDPLAGGGTGELFF TGTGCCAGCAGCGTAGACCCACTAGCGGGAGGGGGCACCGGGGAGCTGTTTTTT
TRBJ2-3 - few 16 TRBV7-9 CASSFPSSPSTDTQYF TGTGCCAGCAGCTTCCCCTCGTCCCCTAGCACAGATACGCAGTATTTT
TRBJ2-1 TRBD2 once 17 TRBV9 CASSGGTSVNSYNEQFF TGTGCCAGCAGCGGGGGGACTAGCGTCAACTCCTACAATGAGCAGTTCTTC
TRBJ2-6 - few 19 TRBV4-1 CASSQYNVLTDGGANVLTF TGCGCCAGCAGCCAATACAATGTTCTTACCGACGGCGGGGCCAACGTCCTGACTTTC
TRBJ2-1 - - 15 TRBV11-2 CASSLDLVGYNEQFF TGTGCCAGCAGCTTAGATCTGGTCGGTTACAATGAGCAGTTCTTC
TRBJ2-3 - few 11 TRBV12-3/TRBV12-4 CASRDSYTQYF TGTGCCAGCAGGGACTCCTATACGCAGTATTTT
TRBJ1-1 - - 17 TRBV6-1 CASSERTYAGGNTEAFF TGTGCCAGCAGTGAACGGACCTACGCGGGTGGGAACACTGAAGCTTTCTTT
TRBJ2-7 - few 14 TRBV7-6 CASSSSALFYEQYF TGTGCCAGCAGCTCAAGCGCGCTATTCTACGAGCAGTACTTC
TRBJ2-1 - few 13 TRBV4-3 CASSQDQDNEQFF TGCGCCAGCAGCCAAGATCAAGACAATGAGCAGTTCTTC
TRBJ2-7 - - 14 TRBV7-9 CASSGATGSYEQYF TGTGCCAGCAGCGGAGCCACGGGCAGCTACGAGCAGTACTTC
TRBJ1-3 - few 13 TRBV12-3/TRBV12-4 CASSLALGAVTYF TGTGCCAGCAGTTTAGCGCTTGGAGCGGTTACATATTTT
TRBJ2-3 TRBD2 - 20 TRBV7-8 CASSLGAFGGLAGVTDTQYF TGTGCCAGCAGCTTAGGGGCTTTCGGCGGACTAGCGGGGGTCACAGATACTCAGTATTTT
TRBJ1-1 TRBD1 - 17 TRBV27 CASTTSTGGPRDTEAFF TGTGCCAGCACCACCTCGACAGGGGGCCCCAGGGACACTGAAGCTTTCTTT
TRBJ2-1 TRBD2 - 17 TRBV5-1 CASSSGLAMSSYNEQFF TGCGCCAGCAGCAGCGGACTAGCAATGAGCTCCTACAATGAGCAGTTCTTC
TRBJ2-5 - - 15 TRBV5-1 CASSWRGTRQETQYF TGCGCCAGCAGCTGGAGAGGGACGCGTCAAGAGACCCAGTACTTC
TRBJ1-1 - few 11 TRBV15 CATSSNREAFF TGTGCCACCAGCAGTAACAGAGAGGCTTTCTTT
TRBJ2-5 - - 13 TRBV18 CASSPRGDETQYF TGTGCCAGCTCACCACGGGGCGACGAGACCCAGTACTTC
TRBJ1-1 TRBD1 - 16 TRBV5-1 CASSLEGQGVVTEAFF TGCGCCAGCAGCTTGGAGGGACAGGGGGTAGTGACTGAAGCTTTCTTT
TRBJ2-7 TRBD1 - 14 TRBV27 CASSLDRGSYEQYF TGTGCCAGCAGTTTAGACAGGGGCTCCTACGAGCAGTACTTC
TRBJ2-7 TRBD1 few 15 TRBV20-1 CSARTRDREYYEQYF TGCAGTGCTAGAACCCGGGACAGGGAATATTACGAGCAGTACTTC
TRBJ2-7 - - 16 TRBV4-3 CASSQFEQASSYEQYF TGCGCCAGCAGCCAATTCGAGCAGGCGAGCTCCTACGAGCAGTACTTC
TRBJ2-2 - few 15 TRBV4-1 CASSQDAPGTGELFF TGCGCCAGCAGCCAAGATGCACCGGGAACCGGGGAGCTGTTTTTT
TRBJ2-1 - few 12 TRBV20-1 CSASDGYNEQFF TGCAGTGCTTCGGACGGCTACAATGAGCAGTTCTTC
TRBJ2-3 - - 17 TRBV12-3/TRBV12-4 CASSPSPQDRNTDTQYF TGTGCCAGCAGCCCATCTCCTCAGGACAGAAACACAGATACGCAGTATTTT
TRBJ2-1 TRBD2 - 16 TRBV7-7 CASSCGWLAGDNEQFF TGTGCCAGCAGCTGCGGGTGGCTAGCGGGGGACAATGAGCAGTTCTTC
TRBJ1-1 - few 14 TRBV27 CASSLYPENTEAFF TGTGCCAGCAGTTTATACCCCGAGAACACTGAAGCTTTCTTT
TRBJ2-7 TRBD1 - 17 TRBV4-3 CASSQEVGTGGTYEQYF TGCGCCAGCAGCCAAGAAGTGGGGACAGGGGGAACTTACGAGCAGTACTTC
TRBJ1-5 - few 13 TRBV5-1 CASSLEPAQPQHF TGCGCCAGCAGCTTGGAACCGGCTCAGCCCCAGCATTTT
TRBJ1-4 - - 15 TRBV7-8 CASSLARTVNEKLFF TGTGCCAGCAGCTTAGCCCGGACAGTTAATGAAAAACTGTTTTTT
TRBJ2-7 - - 15 TRBV4-3 CASSPSGQGFYEQYF TGCGCCAGCAGCCCGAGCGGCCAGGGGTTTTACGAGCAGTACTTC
TRBJ1-1 - - 13 TRBV24-1 CATSDLDNTEAFF TGTGCCACCAGTGATTTAGACAACACTGAAGCTTTCTTT
TRBJ2-6 - few 14 TRBV29-1 CSVEGRDGANVLTF TGCAGCGTTGAAGGCAGGGATGGGGCCAACGTCCTGACTTTC